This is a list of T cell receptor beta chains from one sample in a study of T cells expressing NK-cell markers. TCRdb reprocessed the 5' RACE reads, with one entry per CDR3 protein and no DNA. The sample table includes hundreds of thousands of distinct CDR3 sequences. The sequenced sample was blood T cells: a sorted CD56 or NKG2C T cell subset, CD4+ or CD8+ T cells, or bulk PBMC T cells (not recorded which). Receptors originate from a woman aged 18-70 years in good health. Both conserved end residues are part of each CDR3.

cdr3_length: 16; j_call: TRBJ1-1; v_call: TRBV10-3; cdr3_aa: CAISEWTTKSSTEAFF
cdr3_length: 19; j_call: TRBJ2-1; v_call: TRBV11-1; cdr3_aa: CASSWPGLAGISSYNEQFF
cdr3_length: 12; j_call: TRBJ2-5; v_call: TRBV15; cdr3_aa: CATSRGQETQYF
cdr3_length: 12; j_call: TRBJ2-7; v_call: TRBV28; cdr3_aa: CASSFESYEQYF
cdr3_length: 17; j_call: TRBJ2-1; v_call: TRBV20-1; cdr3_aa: CSARVKRDRSSYNEQFF
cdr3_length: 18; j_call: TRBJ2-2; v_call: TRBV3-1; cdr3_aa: CASSQAMTSGSNTGELFF
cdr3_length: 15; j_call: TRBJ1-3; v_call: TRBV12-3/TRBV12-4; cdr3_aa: CASTERRSSGNTIYF
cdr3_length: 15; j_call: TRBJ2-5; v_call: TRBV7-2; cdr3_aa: CASSLGSRGRETQYF
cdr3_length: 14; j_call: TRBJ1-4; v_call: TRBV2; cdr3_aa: CASKQGARDEKLFF
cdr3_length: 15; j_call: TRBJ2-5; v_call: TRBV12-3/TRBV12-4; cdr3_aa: CASTARGTYQETQYF
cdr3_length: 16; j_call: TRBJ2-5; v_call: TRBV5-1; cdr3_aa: CASSLASGRGQETQYF